This TCR beta chain was recorded in a study of blood T cell repertoires in COVID-19. Study as a whole: Acute-phase and convalescent COVID-19 samples originated in the United States, Italy and Spain.

Germline lookup yields CDR1 SNHLY and CDR2 FYNNEI. The CDR3 sequence is 12 residues long. Trimming at V came to 10 bases and at J to 5 bases, leaving 5 bases not matched to a gene. Under the authors' procedure: Amplification from reference gene primers served as the basis for estimated nucleated cell counts. This table comes from immunoSEQ multiplex PCR, and its TCRdb copy is limited to in-frame clones, with some not included. The D gene and trimming were derived from the DNA, and the V and J assignments and clone size from that table. The sample shows approximately 260,000 clones, about 86% of them seen only once. Across 24 US areas, participants ranged in age from about 18 to 100 years. Self-reported history from a screening survey and questionnaire set each donor's cohort. Many counts were recorded for this clone.

The V gene is TRBV2, the J gene TRBJ2-3, with 8 bases fitting TRBD2. Sequenced material: PBMCs or T cells enriched from blood (not recorded which). The TCR was taken from a woman between 35 and 50 years old with acute COVID-19. The CDR3 protein is CANGRAIDTQYF. In DNA, the CDR3 is TGTGCCAACGGGAGGGCGATAGATACGCAGTATTTT.